The 11 T cell receptor beta chains reported below all come from one sample, sequenced in a study of Tregs in tolerant kidney transplant recipients. Clones were sequenced by immunoSEQ multiplex PCR, and TCRdb holds only the in-frame ones, with some missing. The sample includes around 98,000 clones, over 85% of them seen just once. This sample comprised CD4+ T cells from blood, obtained before the transplant. These receptors were taken from a human donor who received a combined kidney and bone marrow transplant.

This chain uses TRBV7-2 with TRBJ2-7; 9 nucleotides match TRBD1. Germline assignment: CDR1 SGHTA and CDR2 FQGNSA. The ends lost 5 bases at V and 5 bases at J; junction bases unmatched: 13. The CDR3 runs 16 residues. The CDR3 DNA reads as TGTGCCAGCAGCCCCCACCCCCCGGGACAGGGCGACGAGCAGTACTTC. Translated: CASSPHPPGQGDEQYF.

A single count supports this clone. The CDR3 bases are TGTGCCAGCAGTCTGGACAGGGGGGAGTACGAGCAGTACTTC. Translated: CASSLDRGEYEQYF. This chain uses TRBV27 with TRBJ2-7; 10 bases fit TRBD1. There are 14 residues in the CDR3. Trimming cost V 5 bases and J 4 bases; bases outside gene matches: 5. Looked up from germline, CDR1 is MNHEY and CDR2 is SMNVEV (reference sequence).

The chain couples TRBV5-6 to TRBJ1-5, with D tentatively TRBD1 (5 bases). The CDR3 is 14 amino acids. V was shortened by 2 bases and J by 7 bases, with 13 bases between the two germline ends. Germline values: CDR1 SGHDT, CDR2 YYEEEE. This CDR3 is CASSFLGGSQPQHF. In nucleotides, the CDR3 is TGTGCCAGCAGCTTTCTCGGGGGGTCGCAGCCCCAGCATTTT. Looking up the rest from reference TRBV5-6 and TRBJ1-5 gives the full variable domain: DAGVTQSPTHLIKTRGQQVTLRCSPKSGHDTVSWYQQALGQGPQFIFQYYEEEERQRGNFPDRFSGHQFPNYSSELNVNALLLGDSALYLCASSFLGGSQPQHFGDGTRLSIL.

This clone is a singleton in its sample. The rearrangement joins TRBV6-6 to TRBJ2-1; TRBD2 might be the D (7 bases). Germline V gene sequence: CDR1 MNHNY, CDR2 SVGAGI (reference sequence). Trimming removed 6 bases at V and 4 bases at J, with 16 bases between. CDR3 length: 15 residues. The CDR3 is CASRGGRGYYNEQFF. The CDR3 nucleotides read TGTGCCAGCAGGGGGGGGCGGGGGTATTACAATGAGCAGTTCTTC.

This chain connects TRBV25-1 to TRBJ2-5; 10 bases match TRBD2. The CDR3 spans 15 residues. V lost 3 bases and J lost 7; bases outside the gene matches: 8. CDR1 and CDR2 (germline): MGHDK, SYGVNS. The CDR3 sequence: CASSELAGVLGTQYF. The CDR3 DNA follows: TGTGCCAGCAGTGAGCTAGCGGGAGTCTTGGGGACCCAGTACTTC. Full variable domain (remainder filled in from reference TRBV25-1 and TRBJ2-5): EADIYQTPRYLVIGTGKKITLECSQTMGHDKMYWYQQDPGMELHLIHYSYGVNSTEKGDLSSESTVSRIRTEHFPLTLESARPSHTSQYLCASSELAGVLGTQYFGPGTRLLVL.

The chain recombines TRBV7-6 with TRBJ2-7; 7 nucleotides agree with TRBD1. The trim removed 5 bases at V and 1 base at J, leaving 8 bases unmatched. This CDR3 region has 15 residues. The germline V gene encodes CDR1 SGHVS and CDR2 FNYEAQ. CDR3 amino acids: CASSAIRDRSYEQYF. The DNA of the CDR3 is TGTGCCAGCAGCGCGATCCGGGACAGATCCTACGAGCAGTACTTC.

V and J are TRBV5-1 and TRBJ2-7; tentative D call: TRBD2 (6 bases). Trimming removed 5 bases at V and 7 bases at J, with 16 bases between. The CDR3 is made up of 13 amino acids. Germline values: CDR1 SGHRS, CDR2 YFSETQ. The CDR3 region is CASRAQGGGEQYF. Here the CDR3 DNA reads TGCGCCAGCAGGGCTCAGGGAGGTGGAGAGCAGTACTTC.

V is TRBV4-1 and J is TRBJ2-5; 9 nucleotides line up with TRBD1. Germline lookup yields CDR1 MGHRA and CDR2 YSYEKL. The J segment lost 0 bases and the V segment lost 0 bases, leaving 2 bases of the junction unmatched. This CDR3 is built from 16 residues. CDR3 amino acids: CASSQDDRGYQETQYF. The CDR3 nucleotides read TGCGCCAGCAGCCAAGACGACAGGGGGTACCAAGAGACCCAGTACTTC.

The V gene is TRBV7-2, the J gene TRBJ2-3, with 8 positions matching TRBD2. This CDR3 has 13 residues. From germline, CDR1 is SGHTA and CDR2 FQGNSA. With V trimmed by 11 bases and J by 0 bases, 4 bases remained unmatched. CDR3 nucleotide sequence: TGTGCCGCGTTAGCGGGGAGCACAGATACGCAGTATTTT. Its protein is CAALAGSTDTQYF.

The chain combines TRBV5-1 with TRBJ1-4, with 7 nucleotides matching TRBD1. Unmatched junction bases numbered 8, after V lost 5 bases and J lost 1 base. Per germline, CDR1 SGHRS and CDR2 YFSETQ. The CDR3 runs to 16 residues. The CDR3 loop is CASRPAYRGTNEKLFF. DNA for the CDR3: TGCGCCAGCAGGCCTGCGTACAGGGGAACTAATGAAAAACTGTTTTTT.

The chain uses TRBV7-6 and TRBJ1-2; 9 bases fit TRBD1. Per germline, CDR1 SGHVS and CDR2 FNYEAQ. The CDR3 spans 13 residues. Trimming cost V 1 base and J 8 bases; bases outside gene matches: 2. As DNA, the CDR3 is TGTGCCAGCAGCTTAGACAGGGGGCGGGGCTACACCTTC. This translates into CASSLDRGRGYTF. The full variable domain, with the rest looked up from reference TRBV7-6 and TRBJ1-2, is GAGVSQSPRYKVTKRGQDVALRCDPISGHVSLYWYRQALGQGPEFLTYFNYEAQQDKSGLPNDRFSAERPEGSISTLTIQRTEQRDSAMYRCASSLDRGRGYTFGSGTRLTVV.